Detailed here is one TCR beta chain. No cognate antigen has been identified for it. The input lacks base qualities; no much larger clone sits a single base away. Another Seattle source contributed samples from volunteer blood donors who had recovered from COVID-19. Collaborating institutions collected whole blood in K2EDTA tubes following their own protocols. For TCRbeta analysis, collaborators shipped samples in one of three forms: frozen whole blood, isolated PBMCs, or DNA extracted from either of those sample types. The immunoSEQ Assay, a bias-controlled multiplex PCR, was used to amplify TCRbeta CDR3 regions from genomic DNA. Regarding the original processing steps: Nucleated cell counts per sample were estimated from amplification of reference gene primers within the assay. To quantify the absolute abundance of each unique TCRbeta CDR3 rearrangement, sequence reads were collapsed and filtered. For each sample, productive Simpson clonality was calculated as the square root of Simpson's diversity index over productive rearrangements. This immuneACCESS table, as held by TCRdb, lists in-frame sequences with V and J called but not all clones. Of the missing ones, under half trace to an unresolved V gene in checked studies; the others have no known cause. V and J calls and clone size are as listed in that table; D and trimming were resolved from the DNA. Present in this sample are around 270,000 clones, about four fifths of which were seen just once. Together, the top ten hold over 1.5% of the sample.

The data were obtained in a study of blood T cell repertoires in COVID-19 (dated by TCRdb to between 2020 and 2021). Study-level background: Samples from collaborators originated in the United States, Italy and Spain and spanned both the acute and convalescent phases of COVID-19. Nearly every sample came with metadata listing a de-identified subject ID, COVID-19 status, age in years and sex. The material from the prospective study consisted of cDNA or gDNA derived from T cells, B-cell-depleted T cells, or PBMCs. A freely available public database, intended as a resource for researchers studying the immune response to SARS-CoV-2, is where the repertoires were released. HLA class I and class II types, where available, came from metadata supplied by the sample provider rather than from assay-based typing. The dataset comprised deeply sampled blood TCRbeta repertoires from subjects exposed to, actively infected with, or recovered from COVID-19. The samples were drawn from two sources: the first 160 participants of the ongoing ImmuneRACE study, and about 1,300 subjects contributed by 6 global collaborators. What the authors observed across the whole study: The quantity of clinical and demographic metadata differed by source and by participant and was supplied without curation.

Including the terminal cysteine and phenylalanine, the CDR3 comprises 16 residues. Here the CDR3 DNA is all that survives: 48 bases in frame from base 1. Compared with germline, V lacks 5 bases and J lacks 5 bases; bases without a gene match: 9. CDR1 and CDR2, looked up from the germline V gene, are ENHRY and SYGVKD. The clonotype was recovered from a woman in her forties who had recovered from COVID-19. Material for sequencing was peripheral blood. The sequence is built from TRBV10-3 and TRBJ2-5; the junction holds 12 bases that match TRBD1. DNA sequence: TGTGCCATCAGTAACCGGGACAGGGGGCGTCGGGAGACCCAGTACTTC. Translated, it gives CAISNRDRGRRETQYF.